This TCR beta chain was sequenced in a study of T-cell reconstitution after alpha-beta-depleted transplantation in children. This clonotype was seen repeatedly, ten times or more. The CDR3 length is 13 residues. CDR1 is SEHNR, CDR2 FQNEAQ, per germline (reference sequence). The V and J ends lost 2 bases and 4 bases respectively, with 7 bases between them. TCRbeta library construction was performed incorporating unique molecular identifiers. TCRdb reanalysed the PCR reads using MiXCR and keeps one entry per CDR3 protein. Of about 200,000 distinct CDR3 sequences listed, about 6% were seen once; the top ten hold around 4.3%.

The chain couples TRBV7-9 to TRBJ2-3, with unresolved D. This clonotype was sampled from a girl less than two years old with combined immunodeficiency, due to receive a stem cell transplant. Sequenced here: PBMCs, sampled before TCRalphabeta/CD19-depleted stem cell transplant. The CDR3 region is CASSLFFADTQYF. The CDR3 DNA is TGTGCCAGCAGCTTATTTTTCGCAGATACGCAGTATTTT.